The T cell receptor (beta chain) under discussion was sequenced for a study of identical twins. Comments on this clonotype: Its cognate antigen is unknown.

Study-level points and caveats: Fewer insertions were carried by abundant cord blood beta clonotypes, but none was seen in memory repertoires. In drawing conclusions, the study used cross-sectional statistical analysis and did not follow the same donors. Part of the zero-insertion signal could reflect confounding by invariant MAIT and iNKT cells.

One entry per CDR3 protein, called by TCRdb with MiXCR from the 5' RACE reads. The sample consists of about 1.7 million distinct CDR3 sequences, 25% to 35% of them appearing once. This CDR3 has 13 amino acids. Between the trimmed V and J ends, which lost 6 bases and 3 bases, there was a span of 12 bases. The specimen sequenced was cord blood. The chain recombines TRBV12-3 or TRBV12-4 with TRBJ2-7, with a weak D call TRBD2 (6 bases). This receptor was identified in a newborn girl in good health. The CDR3, as DNA: TGTGCCAGCAGAATAGCGGAGCACTACGAGCAGTACTTC. Residues: CASRIAEHYEQYF.